This T cell receptor beta chain derives from a study of T cell responses to AZD1222 COVID-19 vaccine. Overall study findings and caveats: Distributed over spike, vaccine-associated CD4 TCRs predominated at 160-218 and 743-854. A mostly white British donor set with more females was recruited, and clonal diversity was possibly underestimated. Epitopes outside B.1.351 and B.1.1.7 mutated regions reportedly drew nearly half of spike TCRs.

Worth noting for this clone: Its antigen is unknown.

Assay used: immunoSEQ multiplex PCR; TCRdb lists only in-frame clones, some missing. The table lists 100,000 to 150,000 clones, under 90% of them singletons. The V gene lost 1 base and the J gene lost 6 bases, with 10 bases spanning the gap. The CDR3 is made up of 15 amino acids. Germline CDR1 MNHNS, CDR2 SASEGT. The chain recombines TRBV6-1 with TRBJ2-6; D is perhaps TRBD1 (5 bases). This receptor was taken from an adult in good health. The specimen was peripheral blood, collected on day 0 of AZD1222 vaccination. CDR3 loop: CASSEEGREANVLTF. In DNA form, the CDR3 reads TGTGCCAGCAGTGAAGAGGGCAGGGAGGCCAACGTCCTGACTTTC.